A selection of T cell receptor beta chains follows, all from one sample in a study of beta chain features in type 1 diabetes. Assay: immunoSEQ multiplex PCR; the TCRdb copy retains only in-frame clones and omits some. This table has 300,000 to 400,000 clones, around 9.6% appearing once. Sequences were obtained from central memory CD4+ T cells from blood. The receptor set was obtained from a man aged 25 to 40 with type 1 diabetes. The CDR3 runs from the conserved cysteine through the conserved F or W.

j_call | v_call | cdr3_aa
TRBJ1-2 | TRBV28 | CASSTTGTFGGYTF
TRBJ2-3 | TRBV7-2 | CASTRLITDTQYF
TRBJ2-3 | TRBV6-1 | CASSLFGARTDTQYF
TRBJ2-5 | TRBV10-1 | CARETQYF
TRBJ2-7 | TRBV2 | CASSQGDYEQYF
TRBJ1-1 | TRBV5-1 | CASSLESIRDTEAFF
TRBJ2-5 | TRBV28 | CAVGRGETQYF
TRBJ1-4 | TRBV7-2 | CASSLGNRGREKLFF
TRBJ2-3 | TRBV9 | CASSVTPPAGGNTDTQYF
TRBJ2-7 | TRBV15 | CATLPLGGLSGEQYF
TRBJ2-7 | TRBV5-1 | CASSSLGVTYEQYF
TRBJ1-2 | TRBV7-2 | CASSLISAGYGYTF
TRBJ1-4 | TRBV7-9 | CASSFFHPQEKLFF
TRBJ2-3 | TRBV2 | CASSDSGTDTQYF
TRBJ1-1 | TRBV19 | CASSMRGQGSLVRNTEAFF
TRBJ2-6 | TRBV30 | CAWRRGRGGAGANVLTF
TRBJ2-2 | TRBV4-3 | CASSQALQGGGYNTGELFF
TRBJ2-5 | TRBV12-5 | CASGLGLAGTTETQYF
TRBJ1-4 | TRBV6-5 | CASSPGRGGEKLFF
TRBJ1-3 | TRBV14 | CASSHRGHGNTIYF
TRBJ2-3 | TRBV5-1 | CASSLAQGTDTQYF
TRBJ1-4 | TRBV7-9 | CASSQGVRGEKLFF
TRBJ2-1 | TRBV6-4 | CASSGLAGVVHEQFF
TRBJ1-1 | TRBV30 | CAWSVDGSRPEAFF
TRBJ1-1 | TRBV5-1 | CASSKGQGAGNTEAFF
TRBJ2-5 | TRBV4-2 | CASSQEGSSQETQYF
TRBJ2-3 | TRBV7-2 | CASSFRYNSPRDTQYF
TRBJ1-2 | TRBV28 | CASSLSIYGYTF
TRBJ1-1 | TRBV6-6 | CASRYRGHTEAFF
TRBJ2-3 | TRBV12-2 | CASRLGSRFLGQYF
TRBJ1-1 | TRBV7-8 | CASSLGRRRGGTEAFF
TRBJ2-5 | TRBV7-2 | CASSQAAQETQYF
TRBJ1-5 | TRBV11-3 | CASSLESGRNQPQHF
TRBJ2-7 | TRBV5-5 | CASSLGQTSAYEQYF
TRBJ2-5 | TRBV6-5 | CATLLRGGETQYF
TRBJ2-7 | TRBV10-2 | CASTRHVAGEQYF
TRBJ2-1 | TRBV2 | CASSDTSNSYNEQFF
TRBJ1-5 | TRBV4-1 | CASSQDPLQPQHF
TRBJ2-2 | TRBV7-2 | CASSFSSGGAGELFF
TRBJ2-7 | TRBV4-2 | CASSQADTAYEQYF
TRBJ2-1 | TRBV19 | CASSIMDIYNEQFF
TRBJ2-1 | TRBV7-2 | CASSSALHEFF
TRBJ1-1 | TRBV19 | CASREGYMNTEAFF
TRBJ2-7 | TRBV7-2 | CASSLGSHYEQYF
TRBJ2-7 | TRBV5-4 | CASSPGRLYEQYF
TRBJ2-2 | TRBV11-3 | CASSLDRGAGELFF
TRBJ2-7 | TRBV9 | CASSPSPYEQYF
TRBJ2-7 | TRBV7-2 | CASSLGALYEQYF